The present TCR beta chain was sequenced within a study of OX40 agonist ivuxolimab in advanced cancers. Study results and caveats: Researchers did not establish what antigens the expanded peripheral T cells target. Compared with CD4+, CD8+ T cells on average had more expanded clones.

The table came from immunoSEQ multiplex PCR; TCRdb's copy has only in-frame clones and leaves some out. The sample yields over 90,000 clones, 85% to 90% seen once. A note on this clone: Its matching antigen is unknown.

V dropped 0 bases and J dropped 5 bases, with 10 bases sitting between them. The germline V gene encodes CDR1 MNHEY and CDR2 SMNVEV (reference sequence). The CDR3 contains 14 residues. J is TRBJ2-5 and V is TRBV27; D uncertain. The source material was CD4+ or CD8+ T cells sorted from blood, sampled in a trial of the OX40 agonist ivuxolimab. The source is an adult with an advanced solid tumor such as melanoma, head and neck, liver or kidney cancer. This CDR3 is CASSLSGMGETQYF. The CDR3 DNA follows: TGTGCCAGCAGTTTATCGGGGATGGGGGAGACCCAGTACTTC.